At least ten counts were recorded for the clone carrying this T cell receptor beta chain. Its antigen is currently unknown. This sample stems from a study of breast tumors, draining lymph nodes, adjacent tissues. The CDR3 spans 15 residues. The germline gives CDR1 MGHRA, CDR2 YSYEKL. The V end lost 0 bases, the J end lost 8 bases, and 14 bases lay between the germline ends. Using its own MiXCR run on the multiplex PCR reads, TCRdb lists one record per CDR3 protein. The sample yields 60,000 to 70,000 distinct CDR3 sequences, 57% seen once. General study results and limits: Tumor T cell lymph node origin was a supported hypothesis, not proven. Tumor TCR diversity was below lymph nodes but above nontumor tissue. Data fit most tumor T cells coming from lymph node, expanding in tumor.

The clonotype comes from a female donor with breast cancer. Some clones in this sample may be carry-over from other donors' samples. The chain couples TRBV4-1 to TRBJ1-3; D gene ambiguous. Sequencing input: breast tumor tissue. This chain's CDR3 is CASSQDLGNRDTIYF. The CDR3 bases are TGCGCCAGCAGCCAAGATCTAGGTAATCGGGACACCATATATTTT.